The clone carrying this T cell receptor beta chain was observed many times. Its antigen remains unknown. These data are taken from a study of molecular identifiers for immune sequencing clone quantification. Findings and limits, study-wide: Spiked Jurkat TCR RNA equivalent to one cell reportedly surfaced among some 990,000 naive cells. Whereas clones above 20 RNA copies held under 1% of naive-cell molecules, they held over 97% of effector molecules.

Via MiXCR, TCRdb re-called the PCR reads, giving one row per CDR3 protein. The data contain some 590,000 distinct CDR3 sequences, approximately 24% of them seen just once; the ten biggest clones take up roughly 0.83%. Naive CD8 sequencing libraries were generated from 20,000 to 1,000,000 sorted cells, with 10%, 30% or 50% RNA as input. For naive CD8 T cells, sorting used the CD8+CD4-CCR7+CD45RA+ phenotype. CDR3 length equals 15 residues. The germline V gene has CDR1 LGHNA and CDR2 YSLEER. With 0 bases removed from V and 1 base from J, the gap between germline ends came to 10 bases. The TCR sequence derives from a human donor in good health. Some libraries in this study had Jurkat cell RNA spiked in. Sequenced sample: naive CD8+ T cells from blood, with Jurkat cell RNA spiked in. Subset: FACS-sorted CD8+CD4-CCR7+CD45RA+ naive T cells. This rearrangement joins TRBV4-3 to TRBJ2-7; D is undetermined. CDR3 DNA: TGCGCCAGCAGCCAAGATATCCCGACATCCTACGAGCAGTACTTC. Amino acid sequence: CASSQDIPTSYEQYF.